The 25 T cell receptor beta chains below come from one sample, sequenced in a study of cytomegalovirus exposure and HLA in healthy donors. A multiplex PCR was run with 60 Vbeta primers and 13 Jbeta primers. The data were produced by immunoSEQ multiplex PCR, yet TCRdb's version contains in-frame clones alone and is incomplete. The sample comprises 100,000 or so clones, approximately 79% of which are singletons, and about 6.9% rests with the top ten. The material sequenced was PBMCs. The receptors here all came from a man aged 30 to 39 in good health and CMV-seropositive.

This rearrangement joins TRBV6-1 to TRBJ1-1; D is unresolved. Trimming pared 2 bases from V and 11 bases from J, leaving 12 bases between. The CDR3 length is 12 residues. The V gene's germline CDR1 is MNHNS and CDR2 SASEGT. CDR3 coding DNA: TGTGCCAGCAGTGAAACTGGACTGGAGGCTTTCTTT. Its translation is CASSETGLEAFF.

V and J are TRBV7-2 and TRBJ2-3; possible D gene TRBD2, 6 bases. V dropped 7 bases and J dropped 5 bases, with 22 bases sitting between them. CDR3 size: 16 residues. Germline CDR1 is SGHTA and CDR2 is FQGNSA. Here the CDR3 reads CASIIQLGQGGDTQYF. The CDR3, as DNA: TGTGCCAGCATCATCCAACTGGGTCAGGGAGGAGATACGCAGTATTTT.

The rearrangement uses TRBV5-1 and TRBJ1-1; weak D call: TRBD1 (6 bases). Trimming removed 2 bases from V and 4 bases from J, with 12 bases in between. The CDR3 loop spans 14 amino acids. Germline loops: CDR1 SGHRS, CDR2 YFSETQ. CDR3 residues: CASSFNRDSTEAFF. CDR3 in DNA: TGCGCCAGCAGCTTTAACAGGGATAGCACTGAAGCTTTCTTT. Using reference TRBV5-1 and TRBJ1-1 for the parts outside the CDR3, the full variable domain is KAGVTQTPRYLIKTRGQQVTLSCSPISGHRSVSWYQQTPGQGLQFLFEYFSETQRNKGNFPGRFSGRQFSNSRSEMNVSTLELGDSALYLCASSFNRDSTEAFFGQGTRLTVV.

The chain recombines TRBV5-1 with TRBJ2-2; 9 bases map to TRBD2. V was pared by 1 base and J by 4 bases, with 2 bases of the junction left unmatched. The CDR3 totals 15 residues. Germline CDR1 and CDR2: SGHRS and YFSETQ. CDR3 amino acids: CASSLSGGLTGELFF. The DNA of the CDR3 is TGCGCCAGCAGCTTGAGCGGGGGGCTCACCGGGGAGCTGTTTTTT.

This clone was seen once. This sequence joins TRBV21-1 and TRBJ1-1; the D call TRBD1 from the table was never checked on the DNA. TRBV21-1 is a pseudogene locus. The CDR3 runs 14 residues. The CDR3 spells CASMTSPGGTEAFF. The CDR3 DNA is TGTGCCAGCATGACGTCCCCAGGTGGTACTGAAGCTTTCTTT.

This rearrangement joins TRBV27 to TRBJ1-2; 7 nucleotides agree with TRBD1. The CDR3 covers 15 residues. V gave up 4 bases and J gave up 0 bases; unmatched junction bases: 5. Germline V gene sequence: CDR1 MNHEY, CDR2 SMNVEV (reference sequence). Here the CDR3 reads CASSSRQGTNYGYTF. The DNA of the CDR3 is TGTGCCAGCAGTTCCCGACAGGGAACTAACTATGGCTACACCTTC.

The chain has TRBV30 and TRBJ2-1; unclear D gene. The CDR3 runs 16 residues. Germline V gives CDR1 GTSNPN, CDR2 SVGIG (reference sequence). With 3 bases removed from V and 4 bases from J, the gap between germline ends came to 19 bases. The CDR3 DNA follows: TGTGCCTGGAGCGTAGGCGACAAATTTTTTTACAATGAGCAGTTCTTC. Translation: CAWSVGDKFFYNEQFF. Complete variable domain (other parts from reference TRBV30 and TRBJ2-1): SQTIHQWPATLVQPVGSPLSLECTVEGTSNPNLYWYRQAAGRGLQLLFYSVGIGQISSEVPQNLSASRPQDRQFILSSKKLLLSDSGFYLCAWSVGDKFFYNEQFFGPGTRLTVL.

The chain uses TRBV2 and TRBJ2-7; a possible D gene is TRBD2 (5 bases). The germline V gene has CDR1 SNHLY and CDR2 FYNNEI. This CDR3 has 18 amino acids. Trimming removed 0 bases from V and 3 bases from J, with 21 bases in between. As DNA, the CDR3 is TGTGCCAGCAGTGAAGCCGGGGTTTTCGGTATCGAGGACTACGAGCAGTACTTC. It encodes CASSEAGVFGIEDYEQYF.

The chain combines TRBV18 with TRBJ1-1; no clear D gene. This CDR3 contains 14 residues. Germline values: CDR1 KGHSH, CDR2 LQKENI. V lost 5 bases and J lost 0, with 10 bases in between. In DNA, the CDR3 is TGTGCCAGCTCATCCTCCGCAGTGAACACTGAAGCTTTCTTT. Protein: CASSSSAVNTEAFF. The full variable domain, in which reference TRBV18 and TRBJ1-1 provide the parts outside the CDR3, is NAGVMQNPRHLVRRRGQEARLRCSPMKGHSHVYWYRQLPEEGLKFMVYLQKENIIDESGMPKERFSAEFPKEGPSILRIQQVVRGDSAAYFCASSSSAVNTEAFFGQGTRLTVV.

The rearrangement joins TRBV18 to TRBJ1-2; TRBD1 aligns across 11 bases. The CDR3 consists of 14 residues. J was trimmed by 7 bases and V by 6 bases; bases with no gene match: 7. CDR1 is KGHSH and CDR2 is LQKENI in the germline V gene. CDR3 protein: CASSQGQGGRGYTF. DNA of the CDR3: TGTGCCAGCTCCCAGGGACAGGGGGGACGTGGCTACACCTTC.

This chain uses TRBV29-1 with TRBJ2-2, with D possibly matching TRBD2 (5 bases). CDR3 length: 12 residues. The V gene lost 6 bases and the J gene lost 5 bases, with 10 bases spanning the gap. CDR1 is SQVTM and CDR2 is ANQGSEA in the germline V gene. The CDR3 loop reads CSVKRETGELFF. DNA of the CDR3: TGCAGCGTAAAGAGGGAAACCGGGGAGCTGTTTTTT.

J is TRBJ1-1 and V is TRBV9, with D perhaps matching TRBD1 (5 bases). The CDR3 runs to 12 residues. In germline, CDR1 is SGDLS, CDR2 YYNGEE. Trimming removed 3 bases from V and 9 bases from J, with 12 bases in between. In nucleotides, the CDR3 is TGTGCCAGCAGCGGAGAAGACAGAAAAGCTTTCTTT. The encoded protein is CASSGEDRKAFF.

The chain has TRBV5-1 and TRBJ1-1; the match to TRBD1 covers 12 bases. Germline trimming cut 3 bases from V and 1 base from J; bases unmatched to any gene: 4. The CDR3 runs 16 residues. Germline CDR1 reads SGHRS; CDR2 reads YFSETQ. The CDR3 here is CASSWGQGATNTEAFF. CDR3 nucleotide sequence: TGCGCCAGCAGCTGGGGACAGGGGGCGACGAACACTGAAGCTTTCTTT.

V is TRBV4-3 and J is TRBJ2-3; D is ambiguous. This CDR3 contains 16 residues. The germline CDR1 and CDR2 sequences are LGHNA and YSLEER. Trimming took off 4 bases at V and 2 bases at J, with 16 bases between the two ends. CDR3 coding DNA: TGCGCCAGCAGCCCCATGGGCGCACCATCCACAGATACGCAGTATTTT. Translating gives CASSPMGAPSTDTQYF.

The chain has TRBV7-3 and TRBJ1-2; 8 bases match TRBD1. The germline gives CDR1 SGHTA, CDR2 FQGTGA. The CDR3 is made up of 13 amino acids. Trimming cost V 3 bases and J 8 bases; bases outside gene matches: 5. The CDR3 loop reads CASSFTGGQGYTF. The DNA of the CDR3 is TGTGCCAGCAGCTTCACAGGGGGACAAGGCTACACCTTC.

This clone was counted between two and nine times. The chain uses TRBV4-3 and TRBJ2-7; D not resolved. Germline V gene sequence: CDR1 LGHNA, CDR2 YSLEER. V shed 0 bases and J shed 3 bases, with 12 bases lying between them. The CDR3 is made up of 15 amino acids. CDR3 coding DNA: TGCGCCAGCAGCCAAGATCGGCCGGGTGACTACGAGCAGTACTTC. Amino acid sequence: CASSQDRPGDYEQYF.

The chain employs TRBV29-1 and TRBJ2-2, with 7 bases lining up with TRBD1. J gave up 4 bases and V 5 bases, and 10 bases lay outside the gene matches. This CDR3 comprises 15 residues. CDR1 is SQVTM, CDR2 ANQGSEA, per germline. The DNA of the CDR3 is TGCAGCGTTCAAACCGGGACAGTCGGCACCGGGGAGCTGTTTTTT. This gives the protein CSVQTGTVGTGELFF.

The DNA of the CDR3 is TGTGCCAGCAGTAGTACCCCTGGATTAGCGGGGGGCTGGCAGTTCTTC. It codes for CASSSTPGLAGGWQFF. V gene TRBV27 combines with J gene TRBJ2-1, with 10 bases fitting TRBD2. The CDR3 sequence is 16 residues long. The germline gives CDR1 MNHEY, CDR2 SMNVEV (reference sequence). The J segment lost 12 bases and the V segment lost 5 bases, leaving 16 bases of the junction unmatched.

The J gene is TRBJ2-3, the V gene TRBV19; 7 bases fit TRBD2. Germline loops: CDR1 LNHDA, CDR2 SQIVND (reference sequence). There are 15 residues in the CDR3. Germline trimming cut 4 bases from V and 1 base from J; bases unmatched to any gene: 5. In DNA form, the CDR3 reads TGTGCCAGTAGTACACCGGGGGGTGGCACAGATACGCAGTATTTT. This translates into CASSTPGGGTDTQYF.

This chain connects TRBV5-1 to TRBJ2-2; possibly TRBD2 for D (6 bases). V was trimmed by 2 bases and J by 5 bases, leaving 13 bases between them. Germline V gives CDR1 SGHRS, CDR2 YFSETQ. This CDR3 is 15 amino acids long. The CDR3 protein is CASSLAREVTGELFF. CDR3 sequence (DNA): TGCGCCAGCAGCTTAGCCAGGGAGGTAACCGGGGAGCTGTTTTTT. Supplemented by reference TRBV5-1 and TRBJ2-2, the full variable domain reads KAGVTQTPRYLIKTRGQQVTLSCSPISGHRSVSWYQQTPGQGLQFLFEYFSETQRNKGNFPGRFSGRQFSNSRSEMNVSTLELGDSALYLCASSLAREVTGELFFGEGSRLTVL.

This clone appeared once. J is TRBJ1-5 and V is TRBV12-5; 9 bases fit TRBD1. The CDR3 has 14 amino acids. From germline, CDR1 is LGHNT and CDR2 FRNRAP. Losses at the gene ends were 5 bases for V and 4 bases for J; bases not matched to a gene: 3. This CDR3 is CASGTGTGNQPQHF. CDR3 DNA sequence: TGTGCTAGTGGTACAGGGACAGGGAATCAGCCCCAGCATTTT.

The J gene is TRBJ1-2, the V gene TRBV28, with D tentatively TRBD1 (5 bases). Germline assignment: CDR1 MDHEN and CDR2 SYDVKM. The CDR3 covers 16 residues. Trimming stripped 2 bases from V and 6 bases from J, with 19 bases between. As DNA, the CDR3 is TGTGCCAGCAGTTTACTCCGCCGGGGGGGGAGCGATGGCTACACCTTC. Translated: CASSLLRRGGSDGYTF.

The table lists this clone with a count of one. The rearrangement links TRBV30 to TRBJ1-2; D perhaps matches TRBD1 (5 bases). V lost 3 bases, J lost 8 bases, and 16 bases lay in between. The V gene's germline CDR1 is GTSNPN and CDR2 SVGIG (reference sequence). CDR3 length equals 13 residues. In DNA form, the CDR3 reads TGTGCCTGGAGGTCAGAGAGGTCAGGGGGCTACACCTTC. Encoded protein: CAWRSERSGGYTF.

The chain recombines TRBV7-3 with TRBJ2-2, with D possibly matching TRBD2 (6 bases). CDR3 length: 16 amino acids. Germline V gene sequence: CDR1 SGHTA, CDR2 FQGTGA. V lost 5 bases, J lost 1 base, and 14 bases lay in between. CDR3 region: CASSTPGRGNTGELFF. The CDR3, as DNA: TGTGCCAGCAGCACTCCCGGGCGGGGGAACACCGGGGAGCTGTTTTTT.

The rearrangement joins TRBV27 to TRBJ1-1, with D maybe TRBD1 (5 bases). The CDR3 is 16 amino acids. The germline gives CDR1 MNHEY, CDR2 SMNVEV (reference sequence). V lost 4 bases and J lost 5, with 20 bases in between. The CDR3 DNA follows: TGTGCCAGCAGTTCGGGGGACCCTTTCTCTTTGACTGAAGCTTTCTTT. Residues: CASSSGDPFSLTEAFF.